These 18 T cell receptor beta chains were sequenced from one sample in a study of siplizumab effects on memory and regulatory T cells. The protocol was immunoSEQ multiplex PCR, while the TCRdb copy is restricted to in-frame clones and leaves out a portion. The top ten hold approximately 0.17% of the sample, which has 90,000 to 150,000 clones, roughly 93% seen once. Sequencing used non-Treg CD4+ T cells sorted from blood. Receptors were obtained from a human donor in good health.

The V call is TRBV18, the J call TRBJ1-1, with D hard to call. V was shortened by 1 base and J by 5 bases, with 8 bases between the two germline ends. Germline V lookup: CDR1 KGHSH, CDR2 LQKENI. This CDR3 is 13 amino acids long. CDR3: CASSPLLGTEAFF. The CDR3 nucleotides read TGTGCCAGCTCACCACTTTTGGGGACTGAAGCTTTCTTT.

The chain's CDR3 is CAWSVWGVGNTIYF. The DNA for the CDR3 is TGTGCCTGGAGTGTTTGGGGTGTTGGAAACACCATATATTTT. The chain employs TRBV30 and TRBJ1-3; D not certain. The CDR3 spans 14 residues. V was shortened by 0 bases and J by 3 bases, with 9 bases between the two germline ends. Germline CDR1 GTSNPN, CDR2 SVGIG (reference sequence).

This clone was detected only a few times. The chain links TRBV19 to TRBJ1-2, with D perhaps matching TRBD1 (6 bases). Germline V gene lookup returns CDR1 LNHDA and CDR2 SQIVND (reference sequence). The V and J ends lost 1 base and 4 bases respectively, with 13 bases between them. This CDR3 is 15 amino acids long. The chain's CDR3 is CASSIGYEQGYGYTF. The DNA for the CDR3 is TGTGCCAGTAGTATAGGCTACGAACAGGGCTATGGCTACACCTTC.

This clone appeared a single time. V usage is TRBV15 and J usage is TRBJ1-2, with 8 bases matching TRBD1. The CDR3 totals 16 residues. The V gene's germline CDR1 is LNHNV and CDR2 YYDKDF (reference sequence). The trim removed 4 bases at V and 7 bases at J, leaving 14 bases unmatched. The CDR3 loop reads CATSNRAGTGGTGYTF. For the CDR3, the DNA is TGTGCCACCAGCAACAGGGCAGGTACAGGGGGAACTGGCTACACCTTC.

The CDR3 loop reads CASSPAGRDQPQHF. The CDR3 DNA sequence: TGTGCCAGCTCACCGGCAGGGAGGGATCAGCCCCAGCATTTT. The gene calls are TRBV18 and TRBJ1-5; tentative D call: TRBD1 (5 bases). Germline V gives CDR1 KGHSH, CDR2 LQKENI. The CDR3 has 14 amino acids. The V and J ends lost 3 bases and 5 bases respectively, with 11 bases between them.

The chain couples TRBV25-1 to TRBJ1-6; 8 positions match TRBD1. With 1 base clipped from V and 6 bases from J, the junction kept 8 bases outside the gene matches. CDR1 and CDR2 from the germline V gene are MGHDK and SYGVNS. The CDR3 contains 17 residues. The CDR3 DNA sequence: TGTGCCAGCAGTGAATCGGGTACAGGGGGTAGTAATTCACCCCTCCACTTT. Translating it yields CASSESGTGGSNSPLHF.

This clone was seen only once. The chain is built from TRBV11-3 and TRBJ1-3; a possible D gene is TRBD1 (5 bases). The CDR3 covers 15 residues. CDR1 SGHNT and CDR2 YENEEA come from the germline V gene. The V and J ends lost 0 bases and 0 bases respectively, with 6 bases between them. CDR3 in DNA: TGTGCCAGCAGCTTAGACGACAGCTCTGGAAACACCATATATTTT. This gives the protein CASSLDDSSGNTIYF.

The genes are TRBV5-1 and TRBJ2-5; TRBD2 might be the D (6 bases). The CDR3 consists of 16 residues. The V gene lost 4 bases and the J gene lost 3 bases, with 19 bases spanning the gap. Per germline, CDR1 SGHRS and CDR2 YFSETQ. The DNA of the CDR3 is TGCGCCAGCAGCCTGAAAACACCGGGACTCAAAGAGACCCAGTACTTC. Its protein product is CASSLKTPGLKETQYF. Based on the CDR3 plus reference TRBV5-1 and TRBJ2-5, the full variable domain is KAGVTQTPRYLIKTRGQQVTLSCSPISGHRSVSWYQQTPGQGLQFLFEYFSETQRNKGNFPGRFSGRQFSNSRSEMNVSTLELGDSALYLCASSLKTPGLKETQYFGPGTRLLVL.

The rearrangement uses TRBV11-2 and TRBJ2-5; tentative D call: TRBD1 (5 bases). Germline lookup yields CDR1 SGHAT and CDR2 FQNNGV. The CDR3 spans 14 residues. V was pared by 3 bases and J by 10 bases, with 18 bases between. CDR3 coding DNA: TGTGCCAGCAGCTTTCAGGGCGACCCCCGGAACCAGTACTTC. Its translation is CASSFQGDPRNQYF.

The V and J genes are TRBV6-5 and TRBJ2-7; D not certain. This CDR3 is built from 14 residues. Germline V gives CDR1 MNHEY, CDR2 SVGAGI. V was clipped by 4 bases and J by 4 bases, with 14 bases between them. The CDR3 bases are TGTGCCAGCAGTTCCCGACGGCTTGGGTACGAGCAGTACTTC. Translating gives CASSSRRLGYEQYF.

The chain employs TRBV6-6 and TRBJ2-7; D not resolved. The CDR3 consists of 11 residues. CDR1 and CDR2 from the germline V gene are MNHNY and SVGAGI (reference sequence). The V end lost 6 bases, the J end lost 4 bases, and 7 bases lay between the germline ends. The CDR3 sequence is CASRGNYEQYF. CDR3 DNA: TGTGCCAGCAGAGGAAATTACGAGCAGTACTTC.

CDR3 region: CACSRGQGKNQPQHF. Here the CDR3 DNA reads TGTGCCTGCTCAAGGGGACAGGGTAAGAATCAGCCCCAGCATTTT. The V gene is TRBV30, the J gene TRBJ1-5, with 9 nucleotides matching TRBD1. The V gene end was trimmed by 6 bases and the J gene end by 4 bases; junction bases not matched to a gene: 10. Germline V gene sequence: CDR1 GTSNPN, CDR2 SVGIG (reference sequence). CDR3 length: 15 residues.

This rearrangement joins TRBV2 to TRBJ2-3, with 7 bases lining up with TRBD2. V was clipped by 6 bases and J by 2 bases; unmatched bases: 8. Germline V CDR1 and CDR2: SNHLY, FYNNEI. The CDR3 covers 15 residues. CDR3 residues: CASRGLAVLTDTQYF. CDR3 bases: TGTGCCAGCAGGGGGCTAGCGGTCCTCACAGATACGCAGTATTTT. Full variable domain (remainder filled in from reference TRBV2 and TRBJ2-3): EPEVTQTPSHQVTQMGQEVILRCVPISNHLYFYWYRQILGQKVEFLVSFYNNEISEKSEIFDDQFSVERPDGSNFTLKIRSTKLEDSAMYFCASRGLAVLTDTQYFGPGTRLTVL.

The chain couples TRBV6-5 to TRBJ2-1; a possible D gene is TRBD1 (6 bases). V was shortened by 6 bases and J by 10 bases, with 19 bases between the two germline ends. CDR1 is MNHEY and CDR2 is SVGAGI in the germline V gene. This CDR3 has 14 amino acids. CDR3 residues: CASSREQGFGEQFF. CDR3 DNA: TGTGCCAGCAGCCGAGAACAGGGATTTGGCGAGCAGTTCTTC.

The chain has TRBV6-1 and TRBJ2-5; D is possibly TRBD2 (5 bases). The CDR3 loop spans 13 amino acids. Germline CDR1 MNHNS, CDR2 SASEGT. V shed 4 bases and J shed 7 bases, with 13 bases lying between them. The CDR3 DNA follows: TGTGCCAGCAGTGTCGGGCTAGGAGGGACCCAGTACTTC. It yields the protein CASSVGLGGTQYF.

In its sample, this clone was seen once. The V and J genes are TRBV2 and TRBJ1-1; D call uncertain. Germline V lookup: CDR1 SNHLY, CDR2 FYNNEI. This CDR3 contains 15 residues. V shed 8 bases and J shed 1 base, with 17 bases lying between them. Written as DNA, the CDR3 is TGTGCCAGCGGTTCCAAGTTTGGAGGGAACACTGAAGCTTTCTTT. It specifies CASGSKFGGNTEAFF.

This clone appeared once. The chain joins TRBV14 to TRBJ2-3; D remains ambiguous. CDR3 length: 17 amino acids. V lost 1 base and J lost 4, with 18 bases in between. The germline gives CDR1 SGHDN, CDR2 FVKESK. The CDR3, as DNA: TGTGCCAGCAGCCAAGTTCTGTCCCCAACTTATGCAGATACGCAGTATTTT. It is translated as CASSQVLSPTYADTQYF. The whole variable domain, remainder taken from reference TRBV14 and TRBJ2-3, is EAGVTQFPSHSVIEKGQTVTLRCDPISGHDNLYWYRRVMGKEIKFLLHFVKESKQDESGMPNNRFLAERTGGTYSTLKVQPAELEDSGVYFCASSQVLSPTYADTQYFGPGTRLTVL.

The gene calls are TRBV29-1 and TRBJ1-1; 8 bases align to TRBD1. The V gene's germline CDR1 is SQVTM and CDR2 ANQGSEA. Trimming cost V 7 bases and J 3 bases; bases outside gene matches: 7. This CDR3 region has 13 residues. For the CDR3, the DNA is TGCAGCGGCAAACAGGGGGGAGACACTGAAGCTTTCTTT. Translating it yields CSGKQGGDTEAFF.